These T cell receptor beta chains were read from a single sample in a study of blood T cell repertoires in COVID-19. The repertoire was sequenced with immunoSEQ multiplex PCR; TCRdb's copy has only in-frame clones and lacks some. Of roughly 250,000 clones in the sample, about nine tenths were seen once. Material for sequencing was peripheral blood. Receptor source: a man in his sixties who had recovered from COVID-19. Each CDR3 is given with its conserved first and last residue. Fields, in order: CDR3 protein, CDR3 DNA, D gene, clone size, V gene, J gene. D genes are given only for firm matches. Clone size appears in some rows only: once, few, many, or a class for an expanded clone.

CDR3 protein: CASSLPRQGRPEAFF; CDR3 DNA: TGTGCCAGTAGTCTACCGAGACAGGGAAGGCCTGAAGCTTTCTTT; D gene: TRBD1; clone size: NA; V gene: TRBV19; J gene: TRBJ1-1
CDR3 protein: CARSLAHGGVITGELFF; CDR3 DNA: TGTGCCAGAAGCTTGGCCCACGGGGGGGTGATCACCGGGGAGCTGTTTTTT; D gene: TRBD2; clone size: NA; V gene: TRBV5-3; J gene: TRBJ2-2
CDR3 protein: CASSFGSGGPETQYF; CDR3 DNA: TGTGCCAGCAGTTTCGGATCAGGGGGTCCGGAGACCCAGTACTTC; D gene: TRBD1; clone size: NA; V gene: TRBV27; J gene: TRBJ2-5
CDR3 protein: CSAREGQGKETQYF; CDR3 DNA: TGCAGCGCACGGGAGGGACAGGGGAAAGAGACCCAGTACTTC; D gene: TRBD1; clone size: few; V gene: TRBV29-1; J gene: TRBJ2-5
CDR3 protein: CASSFYPRGAGNSPLHF; CDR3 DNA: TGCGCCAGCAGCTTTTACCCGCGGGGGGCAGGGAATTCACCCCTCCACTTT; D gene: NA; clone size: NA; V gene: TRBV5-1; J gene: TRBJ1-6
CDR3 protein: CASSKPGTGANQPQHF; CDR3 DNA: TGTGCCAGTAGTAAACCCGGGACAGGGGCTAACCAGCCCCAGCATTTT; D gene: TRBD1; clone size: NA; V gene: TRBV19; J gene: TRBJ1-5
CDR3 protein: CASSIDPTRDRGNQPQHF; CDR3 DNA: TGTGCCAGTAGTATAGATCCCACTCGGGACAGGGGAAATCAGCCCCAGCATTTT; D gene: TRBD1; clone size: NA; V gene: TRBV19; J gene: TRBJ1-5
CDR3 protein: CASSTRNGEARHEQYF; CDR3 DNA: TGTGCCAGCAGCACCAGAAATGGAGAGGCTCGGCACGAGCAGTACTTC; D gene: NA; clone size: NA; V gene: TRBV9; J gene: TRBJ2-7
CDR3 protein: CASSRTGGAGTEAFF; CDR3 DNA: TGCGCCAGCAGCAGAACAGGGGGCGCGGGCACTGAAGCTTTCTTT; D gene: TRBD1; clone size: NA; V gene: TRBV5-1; J gene: TRBJ1-1
CDR3 protein: CASSQDKLRYRGNSPLHF; CDR3 DNA: TGTGCCAGCAGCCAAGATAAATTGCGATACCGAGGCAATTCACCCCTCCACTTT; D gene: NA; clone size: NA; V gene: TRBV3-1/TRBV3-2; J gene: TRBJ1-6
CDR3 protein: CAWSLGGLDTDTQYF; CDR3 DNA: TGTGCCTGGAGTCTGGGGGGACTCGACACAGATACGCAGTATTTT; D gene: NA; clone size: NA; V gene: TRBV30; J gene: TRBJ2-3
CDR3 protein: CASSQGGGRPYEQYF; CDR3 DNA: TGCGCCAGCAGCCAGGGTGGAGGGAGGCCTTACGAGCAGTACTTC; D gene: NA; clone size: NA; V gene: TRBV5-1; J gene: TRBJ2-7
CDR3 protein: CASSKRLEAFF; CDR3 DNA: TGTGCCAGCAGTAAGAGGCTTGAAGCTTTCTTT; D gene: NA; clone size: NA; V gene: TRBV28; J gene: TRBJ1-1
CDR3 protein: CASGLRRDRSNGYTF; CDR3 DNA: TGTGCTAGTGGCCTCCGGCGGGACAGATCCAATGGCTACACCTTC; D gene: TRBD1; clone size: NA; V gene: TRBV12-5; J gene: TRBJ1-2
CDR3 protein: CASSLPGWGADTQYF; CDR3 DNA: TGTGCCAGCAGCTTACCCGGATGGGGAGCAGATACGCAGTATTTT; D gene: NA; clone size: NA; V gene: TRBV7-2; J gene: TRBJ2-3
CDR3 protein: CASSHTGAGGQDTQYF; CDR3 DNA: TGTGCCAGCAGCCATACAGGAGCGGGGGGACAAGATACGCAGTATTTT; D gene: TRBD2; clone size: NA; V gene: TRBV4-2; J gene: TRBJ2-3
CDR3 protein: CSVGERQGLNQPQHF; CDR3 DNA: TGCAGCGTTGGGGAACGGCAGGGGTTAAATCAGCCCCAGCATTTT; D gene: NA; clone size: NA; V gene: TRBV29-1; J gene: TRBJ1-5
CDR3 protein: CASSPGQGRETQYF; CDR3 DNA: TGTGCCAGCAGCCCTGGACAGGGACGGGAGACCCAGTACTTC; D gene: TRBD1; clone size: NA; V gene: TRBV27; J gene: TRBJ2-5
CDR3 protein: CASSLGDRGSNEQFF; CDR3 DNA: TGCGCCAGCAGCTTGGGGGACAGGGGGAGCAATGAGCAGTTCTTC; D gene: TRBD1; clone size: NA; V gene: TRBV5-1; J gene: TRBJ2-1
CDR3 protein: CASSRTGGNQPQHF; CDR3 DNA: TGTGCCAGCAGTCGAACAGGGGGCAATCAGCCCCAGCATTTT; D gene: TRBD1; clone size: many; V gene: TRBV5-6; J gene: TRBJ1-5
CDR3 protein: CAWSRQGFQTQYF; CDR3 DNA: TGTGCCTGGAGTAGGCAGGGGTTCCAGACCCAGTACTTC; D gene: NA; clone size: NA; V gene: TRBV30; J gene: TRBJ2-5
CDR3 protein: CASSGRGGGSDYGYTF; CDR3 DNA: TGTGCCAGCAGTGGAAGGGGCGGGGGGAGCGACTATGGCTACACCTTC; D gene: NA; clone size: NA; V gene: TRBV6-1; J gene: TRBJ1-2
CDR3 protein: CATSEGGLGPQHF; CDR3 DNA: TGTGCCACCAGTGAAGGGGGTCTGGGGCCCCAGCATTTT; D gene: NA; clone size: NA; V gene: TRBV24-1; J gene: TRBJ1-5
CDR3 protein: CASSYSAGNHGYTF; CDR3 DNA: TGTGCCAGCAGTTATTCGGCAGGGAACCATGGCTACACCTTC; D gene: NA; clone size: NA; V gene: TRBV6-5; J gene: TRBJ1-2
CDR3 protein: CASSLLAGGPMDEQFF; CDR3 DNA: TGTGCCAGCTCACTCTTAGCGGGGGGGCCTATGGATGAGCAGTTCTTC; D gene: TRBD2; clone size: NA; V gene: TRBV18; J gene: TRBJ2-1
CDR3 protein: CASSLGLAGGLNEQFF; CDR3 DNA: TGTGCCAGCAGCTTGGGGTTAGCGGGGGGGCTGAATGAGCAGTTCTTC; D gene: TRBD2; clone size: NA; V gene: TRBV11-2; J gene: TRBJ2-1
CDR3 protein: CASSSRQNTEAFF; CDR3 DNA: TGTGCCAGCAGCTCCCGACAGAACACTGAAGCTTTCTTT; D gene: NA; clone size: once; V gene: TRBV7-2; J gene: TRBJ1-1
CDR3 protein: CATGTSGGIPTQYF; CDR3 DNA: TGTGCCACCGGGACTAGCGGGGGAATCCCTACGCAGTATTTT; D gene: TRBD2; clone size: NA; V gene: TRBV24-1; J gene: TRBJ2-3
CDR3 protein: CSAYPAGTSGTQYF; CDR3 DNA: TGCAGCGCATACCCGGCGGGGACCAGCGGGACCCAGTACTTC; D gene: NA; clone size: NA; V gene: TRBV29-1; J gene: TRBJ2-5
CDR3 protein: CSASPRGGRTEAFF; CDR3 DNA: TGCAGTGCTAGTCCTAGGGGAGGGAGAACTGAAGCTTTCTTT; D gene: NA; clone size: NA; V gene: TRBV20-1; J gene: TRBJ1-1
CDR3 protein: CASSQKGTGQETQYF; CDR3 DNA: TGTGCCAGCAGCCAGAAAGGGACAGGACAAGAGACCCAGTACTTC; D gene: TRBD1; clone size: NA; V gene: TRBV3-1/TRBV3-2; J gene: TRBJ2-5
CDR3 protein: CASNPRGAYNEQFF; CDR3 DNA: TGTGCCAGTAACCCCCGGGGAGCCTACAATGAGCAGTTCTTC; D gene: NA; clone size: NA; V gene: TRBV19; J gene: TRBJ2-1
CDR3 protein: CASSDMGLLIEKLFF; CDR3 DNA: TGTGCCAGCAGTGATATGGGGCTACTCATTGAAAAACTGTTTTTT; D gene: NA; clone size: NA; V gene: TRBV6-1; J gene: TRBJ1-4
CDR3 protein: CASSFGVFGYTF; CDR3 DNA: TGTGCCAGCAGTTTCGGGGTGTTTGGCTACACCTTC; D gene: NA; clone size: NA; V gene: TRBV28; J gene: TRBJ1-2
CDR3 protein: CAISGTGTGGTEAFF; CDR3 DNA: TGTGCCATCAGTGGTACCGGGACAGGAGGCACTGAAGCTTTCTTT; D gene: TRBD1; clone size: NA; V gene: TRBV10-3; J gene: TRBJ1-1
CDR3 protein: CSASSRLDSYEQYF; CDR3 DNA: TGCAGTGCTAGTTCCAGACTTGACTCCTACGAGCAGTACTTC; D gene: NA; clone size: NA; V gene: TRBV20-1; J gene: TRBJ2-7
CDR3 protein: CASSHRDLRETQYF; CDR3 DNA: TGTGCCAGCAGTCACAGGGATTTACGGGAGACCCAGTACTTC; D gene: NA; clone size: few; V gene: TRBV6-5; J gene: TRBJ2-5
CDR3 protein: CASSGRQGNDSDTQYF; CDR3 DNA: TGTGCCAGCAGCGGGCGACAGGGGAACGATTCAGATACGCAGTATTTT; D gene: TRBD1; clone size: NA; V gene: TRBV7-7; J gene: TRBJ2-3
CDR3 protein: CAWRESGANVLTF; CDR3 DNA: TGTGCCTGGAGAGAGTCTGGGGCCAACGTCCTGACTTTC; D gene: NA; clone size: NA; V gene: TRBV30; J gene: TRBJ2-6
CDR3 protein: CASSLGSGHTDTQYF; CDR3 DNA: TGTGCCAGCAGCTTAGGTAGCGGGCACACAGATACGCAGTATTTT; D gene: TRBD2; clone size: NA; V gene: TRBV7-2; J gene: TRBJ2-3
CDR3 protein: CASSIVHRAGNSYEQYF; CDR3 DNA: TGTGCCAGTAGTATAGTCCACCGAGCGGGGAACTCCTACGAGCAGTACTTC; D gene: TRBD2; clone size: NA; V gene: TRBV19; J gene: TRBJ2-7
CDR3 protein: CASSLLSGEGDTQYF; CDR3 DNA: TGTGCCAGCAGCTTGTTATCAGGGGAGGGAGATACGCAGTATTTT; D gene: NA; clone size: once; V gene: TRBV5-6; J gene: TRBJ2-3
CDR3 protein: CASSDQGARYEQYF; CDR3 DNA: TGCGCCAGCAGTGACCAGGGGGCGCGCTACGAGCAGTACTTC; D gene: TRBD1; clone size: once; V gene: TRBV5-1; J gene: TRBJ2-7
CDR3 protein: CASSERQGAGYGYTF; CDR3 DNA: TGTGCCAGCAGCGAGCGACAGGGGGCCGGGTATGGCTACACCTTC; D gene: TRBD1; clone size: NA; V gene: TRBV7-8; J gene: TRBJ1-2
CDR3 protein: CASSWTSGGVVEQFF; CDR3 DNA: TGCGCCAGCAGCTGGACTAGCGGGGGGGTGGTTGAGCAGTTCTTC; D gene: TRBD2; clone size: NA; V gene: TRBV5-1; J gene: TRBJ2-1
CDR3 protein: CASSQQGGGMAEAFF; CDR3 DNA: TGTGCCAGTAGTCAACAGGGAGGGGGAATGGCTGAAGCTTTCTTT; D gene: NA; clone size: NA; V gene: TRBV19; J gene: TRBJ1-1
CDR3 protein: CATTGTGLSGNTIYF; CDR3 DNA: TGTGCCACGACCGGGACAGGGCTCTCTGGAAACACCATATATTTT; D gene: TRBD1; clone size: NA; V gene: TRBV28; J gene: TRBJ1-3
CDR3 protein: CASSLTGGNQPQHF; CDR3 DNA: TGTGCCAGCAGCTTAACAGGGGGCAATCAGCCCCAGCATTTT; D gene: TRBD1; clone size: NA; V gene: TRBV7-2; J gene: TRBJ1-5
CDR3 protein: CASSLPGYAEAFF; CDR3 DNA: TGTGCCAGCAGCCTCCCGGGATACGCTGAAGCTTTCTTT; D gene: NA; clone size: NA; V gene: TRBV5-4; J gene: TRBJ1-1
CDR3 protein: CASSYSKTEGNQPQHF; CDR3 DNA: TGTGCCAGCAGTTACTCGAAGACAGAAGGCAATCAGCCCCAGCATTTT; D gene: NA; clone size: NA; V gene: TRBV6-5; J gene: TRBJ1-5
CDR3 protein: CASSRSPRETQYF; CDR3 DNA: TGTGCCAGCAGTCGTTCCCCGAGGGAGACCCAGTACTTC; D gene: NA; clone size: NA; V gene: TRBV6-5; J gene: TRBJ2-5
CDR3 protein: CASRQGVLGNTIYF; CDR3 DNA: TGTGCCAGCAGACAGGGGGTGCTTGGAAACACCATATATTTT; D gene: TRBD1; clone size: once; V gene: TRBV6-5; J gene: TRBJ1-3
CDR3 protein: CASSLGVGQGLGTQYF; CDR3 DNA: TGCGCCAGCAGCTTGGGGGTCGGGCAGGGGCTTGGTACGCAGTATTTT; D gene: NA; clone size: NA; V gene: TRBV5-1; J gene: TRBJ2-3
CDR3 protein: CASSGRGRGNTIYF; CDR3 DNA: TGTGCCAGCAGTGGCAGGGGCAGAGGAAACACCATATATTTT; D gene: NA; clone size: NA; V gene: TRBV27; J gene: TRBJ1-3
CDR3 protein: CASSGGGFDTEAFF; CDR3 DNA: TGCGCCAGCAGTGGGGGGGGGTTCGACACTGAAGCTTTCTTT; D gene: NA; clone size: NA; V gene: TRBV10-2; J gene: TRBJ1-1